This record looks at one T cell receptor beta chain sequence and its context. Antigen: not known. Trimming stripped 0 bases from V and 5 bases from J, with 19 bases between. CDR3 length equals 17 residues. CDR1 and CDR2 (germline): ENHRY, SYGVKD. TCRdb's table, derived via immunoSEQ multiplex PCR, lists solely in-frame clones and lacks some. The sample contains 30,000 to 35,000 clones, 70% to 85% of which appear only once. The entry originates in a study of OX40 agonist ivuxolimab in advanced cancers. Looking at the study overall: At 65% to 90% male, the cohort had a mean age of about 60 years, ranging from roughly 20 to 90. Study-level points and caveats: Clones of CD4+ and CD8+ blood T cells grew by week 6 at doses of 0.1 to 3.0 mg/kg. Low normalized clonal expansion also occurred in some nonresponding patients. Expanded clones tended on average to be more numerous among CD8+ T cells than CD4+.

The genes are TRBV10-3 and TRBJ1-2; D unresolved. The sample consisted of CD4+ or CD8+ T cells sorted from blood, taken in a trial of the OX40 agonist ivuxolimab. The sequence came from an adult with an advanced solid tumor such as melanoma, head and neck, liver or kidney cancer. The CDR3 is CAISESSTISPTYGYTF. CDR3 nucleotides: TGTGCCATCAGTGAGTCTTCAACTATCAGCCCTACTTATGGCTACACCTTC.